These 22 T cell receptor beta chains originate from one sample sequenced in a study of blood T cell repertoires in COVID-19. Clones were read by immunoSEQ multiplex PCR, and TCRdb kept only the in-frame ones, dropping some. The table lists roughly 350,000 clones, more than 70% of them singletons, with about 7% in the top ten. The sample was peripheral blood. The receptors stem from a woman in her seventies with COVID-19, enrolled during active disease.

As regards this clone: Its ends do not fully match the called genes, so a read error is possible. The gene calls are TRBV30 and TRBJ2-7, with TRBD1 as a possible D gene (6 bases). The CDR3 is made up of 15 amino acids. Germline V lookup: CDR1 GTSNPN, CDR2 SVGIG (reference sequence). The chain's CDR3 is CAWSSRQVLTSNPLF. The DNA for the CDR3 is TGTGCCTGGAGTTCGCGACAGGTACTCACTTCCAACCCCTTATTC.

This clone was found a few times. The rearrangement uses TRBV19 and TRBJ1-1, with no clear D. This CDR3 comprises 14 residues. The germline CDR1 and CDR2 sequences are LNHDA and SQIVND (reference sequence). Deletions cut 5 bases from V and 2 bases from J, with 12 bases between. The CDR3 DNA follows: TGTGCCAGTAGTCAGCAGGTGACCAACACTGAAGCTTTCTTT. Encoded protein: CASSQQVTNTEAFF.

J is TRBJ1-1 and V is TRBV7-3; TRBD1 might be the D (6 bases). Germline CDR1 reads SGHTA; CDR2 reads FQGTGA. The CDR3 is made up of 14 amino acids. V gave up 1 base and J gave up 3 bases, with 9 bases separating them. The chain's CDR3 is CASSLSQGYTEAFF. The CDR3 DNA sequence: TGTGCCAGCAGCTTAAGCCAGGGGTACACTGAAGCTTTCTTT.

V gene TRBV28 combines with J gene TRBJ1-6, with TRBD1 matching over 8 bases. Germline CDR1 is MDHEN and CDR2 is SYDVKM. This CDR3 is built from 16 residues. V shed 6 bases, J shed 6 bases, and the junction held 10 bases outside the gene matches. This CDR3 reads CASSLTGAFFNSPLHF. CDR3 nucleotide sequence: TGTGCCAGCAGCCTGACAGGGGCATTCTTTAATTCACCCCTCCACTTT.

This clone has only a few counts. The rearrangement links TRBV28 to TRBJ2-7; TRBD1 matches at 10 bases. The CDR3 is 14 amino acids. CDR1 and CDR2 from the germline V gene are MDHEN and SYDVKM. The trim removed 5 bases at V and 6 bases at J, leaving 7 bases unmatched. Here the CDR3 reads CASSGTGVRGEQYF. The CDR3 DNA follows: TGTGCCAGCAGTGGGACAGGGGTGCGTGGCGAGCAGTACTTC. Full variable domain (rest looked up from reference TRBV28 and TRBJ2-7): DVKVTQSSRYLVKRTGEKVFLECVQDMDHENMFWYRQDPGLGLRLIYFSYDVKMKEKGDIPEGYSVSREKKERFSLILESASTNQTSMYLCASSGTGVRGEQYFGPGTRLTVT.

The rearrangement links TRBV12-3 or TRBV12-4 to TRBJ2-1; D is perhaps TRBD2 (6 bases). The CDR3 consists of 13 residues. Trimming took 5 bases from V and 13 from J, leaving 18 bases between them. This CDR3 is CASSPSLAHPQFF. The CDR3, as DNA: TGTGCCAGCAGTCCGTCACTAGCACATCCCCAGTTCTTC.

This clone was counted once. DNA for the CDR3: TGTGCCAGCGCCGACCGGGAGCTCCAAGAGACCCAGTACTTC. Encoded protein: CASADRELQETQYF. The rearrangement links TRBV5-4 to TRBJ2-5; maybe TRBD2 (6 bases). Trimming removed 7 bases at V and 1 base at J, with 14 bases between. The germline gives CDR1 SGHNT, CDR2 YYREEE (reference sequence). This CDR3 contains 14 residues.

J is TRBJ2-3 and V is TRBV12-3 or TRBV12-4; D gene uncertain. Between the trimmed V and J ends, which lost 6 bases and 4 bases, there was a span of 5 bases. The length of the CDR3 is 11 residues. The CDR3 nucleotides read TGTGCCAGCAGCCGAGCAGATACGCAGTATTTT. Its translation is CASSRADTQYF.

This clone appeared a single time. The chain recombines TRBV9 with TRBJ2-7, with 11 bases aligning to TRBD1. Per the germline V gene, CDR1 is SGDLS and CDR2 is YYNGEE. The V and J ends lost 0 bases and 5 bases, in that order; junction bases with no gene match: 7. The CDR3 covers 16 residues. This chain's CDR3 is CASSVEGTGGTNEQYF. The CDR3 coding sequence is TGTGCCAGCAGCGTAGAAGGGACAGGGGGGACGAACGAGCAGTACTTC.

The CDR3 region has the DNA TGCGCCAGCAGCTTGGTGGGCGGGGGGGCGACAGATACGCAGTATTTT. Protein sequence: CASSLVGGGATDTQYF. The chain links TRBV5-1 to TRBJ2-3, with 9 bases identical to TRBD2. Germline lookup yields CDR1 SGHRS and CDR2 YFSETQ. CDR3 length: 16 residues. J gave up 3 bases and V 0 bases, and 5 bases lay outside the gene matches.

This chain links TRBV7-9 with TRBJ2-3; 10 positions agree with TRBD1. The V segment lost 6 bases and the J segment 4 bases; nucleotides outside the gene matches: 1. Germline V gene lookup returns CDR1 SEHNR and CDR2 FQNEAQ (reference sequence). This CDR3 comprises 13 residues. The CDR3 region is CASRDRGSDTQYF. CDR3 in DNA: TGTGCCAGCAGGGACAGGGGGTCAGATACGCAGTATTTT.

The rearrangement uses TRBV3-1 (or the pseudogene TRBV3-2) and TRBJ2-1, with 9 bases aligning to TRBD2. The CDR3 length is 14 residues. Germline CDR1 LGHDT, CDR2 YNNKEL (reference sequence). After removal of 6 bases from V and 8 bases from J, the junction contained 8 bases not matched to a gene. CDR3: CASRQGGGVYEQFF. The CDR3, as DNA: TGTGCCAGCAGGCAGGGCGGGGGGGTCTATGAGCAGTTCTTC.

The chain is built from TRBV19 and TRBJ1-1; 7 bases are a match to TRBD1. The CDR3 extends over 12 amino acids. Germline lookup yields CDR1 LNHDA and CDR2 SQIVND (reference sequence). V was clipped by 8 bases and J by 7 bases; unmatched bases: 7. The CDR3 here is CASSGQAYEAFF. CDR3 DNA: TGTGCCAGTTCCGGACAGGCGTATGAAGCTTTCTTT.

The chain carries TRBV29-1 and TRBJ2-2; 9 bases are shared with TRBD1. Germline V gene lookup returns CDR1 SQVTM and CDR2 ANQGSEA. This CDR3 has 13 amino acids. Trimming cost V 7 bases and J 4 bases; bases outside gene matches: 4. The CDR3 DNA is TGCAGCGCCGGGACAGGGTTCACCGGGGAGCTGTTTTTT. The encoded protein is CSAGTGFTGELFF.

The rearrangement joins TRBV10-3 to TRBJ2-7; 7 nucleotides align to TRBD1. Trimming at V came to 6 bases and at J to 4 bases, leaving 3 bases not matched to a gene. Per germline, CDR1 ENHRY and CDR2 SYGVKD. The CDR3 covers 12 residues. CDR3 residues: CAIRDRSYEQYF. The CDR3 DNA sequence: TGTGCCATCAGGGACAGGTCTTACGAGCAGTACTTC.

V is TRBV7-9 and J is TRBJ2-3; D is uncertain. Trimming took 3 bases from V and 6 from J, leaving 4 bases between them. The germline V gene has CDR1 SEHNR and CDR2 FQNEAQ (reference sequence). This CDR3 contains 11 residues. CDR3 sequence reads: CASSFMDTQYF. Here the CDR3 DNA reads TGTGCCAGCAGCTTCATGGATACGCAGTATTTT.

The J gene is TRBJ2-1, the V gene TRBV13, with D tentatively TRBD2 (5 bases). The CDR3 sequence is 12 residues long. V was pared by 5 bases and J by 10 bases, with 12 bases between. Germline V gene data show CDR1 as PRHDT and CDR2 as FYEKMQ (reference sequence). The CDR3 sequence is CASSILDREQFF. CDR3 nucleotide sequence: TGTGCCAGCAGCATACTAGACCGGGAGCAGTTCTTC.

The chain employs TRBV2 and TRBJ2-1; 7 bases fit TRBD1. J gave up 8 bases and V 6 bases, and 10 bases lay outside the gene matches. The CDR3 spans 14 residues. Germline-derived CDR1 and CDR2 are SNHLY and FYNNEI. CDR3 in DNA: TGTGCCAGCAGCTTGACAGGGAGTAAGGATGAGCAGTTCTTC. Its translation is CASSLTGSKDEQFF. Variable domain in full (rest from reference TRBV2 and TRBJ2-1): EPEVTQTPSHQVTQMGQEVILRCVPISNHLYFYWYRQILGQKVEFLVSFYNNEISEKSEIFDDQFSVERPDGSNFTLKIRSTKLEDSAMYFCASSLTGSKDEQFFGPGTRLTVL.

The chain combines TRBV28 with TRBJ2-5, with 9 bases identical to TRBD1. Germline loops: CDR1 MDHEN, CDR2 SYDVKM. The CDR3 covers 12 residues. The junction had 4 bases not matched to a gene; V was cut back by 4 bases and J by 10 bases. This CDR3 reads CASSWDRESQYF. CDR3 DNA: TGTGCCAGCAGTTGGGACAGGGAAAGCCAGTACTTC.

This chain uses TRBV18 with TRBJ2-6; 7 bases are a match to TRBD1. V lost 11 bases and J lost 0; bases outside the gene matches: 7. CDR1 KGHSH and CDR2 LQKENI come from the germline V gene. The CDR3 has 15 amino acids. CDR3: CAGWGQNSGANVLTF. CDR3 bases: TGTGCCGGCTGGGGACAGAACTCTGGGGCCAACGTCCTGACTTTC.

The chain is built from TRBV28 and TRBJ2-7, with 9 nucleotides matching TRBD1. There are 15 residues in the CDR3. The germline gives CDR1 MDHEN, CDR2 SYDVKM. V shed 6 bases and J 3 bases; nucleotides not matched to a gene: 9. The CDR3 loop is CASRGGTGGYYEQYF. CDR3 in DNA: TGTGCCAGCAGAGGGGGTACAGGGGGCTACTACGAGCAGTACTTC.

The chain carries TRBV20-1 and TRBJ1-2, with D unclear. CDR1 and CDR2 from the germline V gene are DFQATT and SNEGSKA (reference sequence). This CDR3 region has 10 residues. The chain's CDR3 is CSARTDGYTF. CDR3 nucleotides: TGCAGCGCTCGAACAGATGGCTACACCTTC.